The 13 T cell receptor beta chains below all came from one sample that was sequenced in a study of tumor and adjacent non-tumor tissue in lung cancer. TCRbeta libraries were built with three rounds of nested PCR, modified from ARM-PCR. TCRdb re-derived calls from the multiplex PCR reads in MiXCR, one entry per CDR3 protein. The data show approximately 82,000 distinct CDR3 sequences, over 65% seen once. The template was RNA from unsorted bulk tissue. More than 3 cm separated this lung sample from the edge of the tumor. The sequenced sample was distant non-tumor lung tissue. The receptors stem from a man aged 70-80 years with non-small cell lung cancer.

DNA of the CDR3: TGTGTATGCAGCTTAATGGGCACAGAGGTTGCCGGGGAGCTGTTTTTT. Translation gives CVCSLMGTEVAGELFF. This chain uses TRBV11-2 with TRBJ2-2; D not resolved. There are 16 residues in the CDR3. The germline gives CDR1 SGHAT, CDR2 FQNNGV.

The V call is TRBV5-1, the J call TRBJ1-1; unclear D gene. Germline loops: CDR1 SGHRS, CDR2 YFSETQ. Trimming stripped 9 bases from V and 2 bases from J, with 11 bases between. This CDR3 is 12 amino acids long. Here the CDR3 DNA reads TGCGCCAACAGTTTAGGAAACACTGAAGCTTTCTTT. It encodes CANSLGNTEAFF.

The chain carries TRBV30 and TRBJ2-5, with D maybe TRBD2 (6 bases). The CDR3 extends over 14 amino acids. V shed 1 base and J shed 5 bases, with 14 bases lying between them. Germline V gene sequence: CDR1 GTSNPN, CDR2 SVGIG (reference sequence). In DNA, the CDR3 is TGTGCCTGGAGTGGACTAGGGATTGGGGAGACCCAGTACTTC. It yields the protein CAWSGLGIGETQYF.

The chain recombines TRBV12-3 or TRBV12-4 with TRBJ2-5; D gene unclear. The CDR3 has 14 residues. V lost 5 bases, J lost 0 bases, and 10 bases lay in between. The CDR3, as DNA: TGTGCCAGCAGTCACCTTGAGTACCAAGAGACCCAGTACTTC. Amino acids: CASSHLEYQETQYF.

J is TRBJ1-2 and V is TRBV11-2; TRBD1 agrees at 7 bases. J was trimmed by 4 bases and V by 5 bases; bases with no gene match: 7. Germline V gives CDR1 SGHAT, CDR2 FQNNGV. The CDR3 covers 14 residues. This CDR3 reads CASSPTGTTYGYTF. The CDR3 DNA is TGTGCCAGCAGCCCGACAGGGACCACCTATGGCTACACCTTC.

This clonotype was seen at least ten times. CDR3 sequence reads: CASSYSVAGEKETQYF. CDR3 coding DNA: TGTGCCAGCAGTTACTCGGTAGCGGGGGAAAAAGAGACCCAGTACTTC. The chain has TRBV6-5 and TRBJ2-5, with 9 positions matching TRBD2. This CDR3 contains 16 residues. V lost 0 bases to trimming and J lost 3 bases; unmatched junction nucleotides: 5. Germline-derived CDR1 and CDR2 are MNHEY and SVGAGI.

This clonotype is deemed medium-sized. The V call is TRBV4-1, the J call TRBJ1-1; tentatively, D is TRBD1 (5 bases). The germline V and J ends were trimmed by 5 bases and 4 bases, with 11 bases remaining between them. The CDR3 is made up of 13 amino acids. Looked up from germline, CDR1 is MGHRA and CDR2 is YSYEKL. The CDR3 protein is CASSTQGGTEAFF. The CDR3 coding sequence is TGCGCCAGCAGCACCCAGGGTGGCACTGAAGCTTTCTTT.

J is TRBJ2-7 and V is TRBV4-1; TRBD2 matches 9 bases. There are 16 residues in the CDR3. V lost 5 bases, J lost 5 bases, and 13 bases stayed unmatched. CDR1 is MGHRA and CDR2 is YSYEKL in the germline V gene. DNA of the CDR3: TGCGCCAGCAGCGTGACATTAGCGGGAGAGGGGGACGAGCAGTACTTC. Protein product: CASSVTLAGEGDEQYF.

The V gene is TRBV14, the J gene TRBJ2-2, with D unclear. Germline-derived CDR1 and CDR2 are SGHDN and FVKESK. The V and J ends lost 4 bases and 9 bases respectively, with 12 bases between them. The CDR3 sequence is 13 residues long. DNA of the CDR3: TGTGCCAGCAGCCTGACATGTCCCTGGGAGCTGTTTTTT. Its protein product is CASSLTCPWELFF.

On this clonotype itself: Sequence at one end of the junction differs from germline and may be a read error. J is TRBJ2-2 and V is TRBV4-1, with 7 bases identical to TRBD2. CDR1 MGHRA and CDR2 YSYEKL come from the germline V gene. This CDR3 contains 15 residues. CDR3 region: CTSSLGRGGTGELFF. CDR3 nucleotides: TGCACCAGCAGCCTCGGACGGGGAGGGACCGGGGAGCTGTTTTTT.

This clonotype was observed a handful of times. The genes are TRBV6-1 and TRBJ2-1; D may be TRBD2 (6 bases). The CDR3 spans 15 residues. Deletions cut 4 bases from V and 7 bases from J, with 17 bases between. Germline V gene sequence: CDR1 MNHNS, CDR2 SASEGT. CDR3: CASSAPSTSINEQFF. The CDR3 bases are TGTGCCAGCAGTGCCCCGTCGACTAGTATAAATGAGCAGTTCTTC.

Concerning this clonotype itself: The germline gene is not matched at one end of the junction; a read error may be the cause. The rearrangement links TRBV11-2 to TRBJ2-3, with 7 bases fitting TRBD1. Germline CDR1 and CDR2: SGHAT and FQNNGV. The CDR3 consists of 14 residues. CDR3: CAGISQGFSDTQYF. The CDR3 coding sequence is TGTGCCGGCATCTCACAGGGGTTCTCGGATACGCAATATTTT. Variable domain in full (rest from reference TRBV11-2 and TRBJ2-3): EAGVAQSPRYKIIEKRQSVAFWCNPISGHATLYWYQQILGQGPKLLIQFQNNGVVDDSQLPKDRFSAERLKGVDSTLKIQPAKLEDSAVYLCAGISQGFSDTQYFGPGTRLTVL.

The chain combines TRBV4-1 with TRBJ2-6, with TRBD1 identical over 9 bases. V dropped 6 bases and J dropped 3; count of bases not matched to a gene: 12. The length of the CDR3 is 18 residues. Germline CDR1 reads MGHRA; CDR2 reads YSYEKL. This chain's CDR3 is CASRTQLGQGFGANVLTF. In DNA form, the CDR3 reads TGCGCCAGCAGGACCCAGTTGGGACAGGGTTTTGGGGCCAACGTCCTGACTTTC.